This T cell receptor beta chain was identified during a study of blood T cells in healthy people across ages. The CDR3 consists of 16 residues. CDR1 is ENHRY, CDR2 SYGVKD, per germline. V lost 3 bases, J lost 4 bases, and 18 bases lay in between. Study outcomes and limitations: Changes seen in expanded clonotypes were possibly confounded by donor CMV status left unknown. With age, beta diversity per million T cells declined roughly linearly, significantly by about 40.

The authors ran a second PCR of roughly 7 to 11 cycles using a sample-barcoded 5' primer and a J-beta primer mix. The template-switch adaptor, which had 12 random nucleotides, put a tag on each cDNA molecule. A single record per CDR3 protein comes from TCRdb applying MiXCR to the 5' RACE reads. The table has some 900,000 distinct CDR3 sequences, 48% seen once; the top ten hold under 15%. With regard to this clonotype: Antigen: not known.

The gene calls are TRBV10-3 and TRBJ1-2; D unresolved. Sequenced: blood. This sequence was found in a man aged 30 to 45 in good health. The CDR3 is CAISDPREQSGYGYTF. The CDR3 coding sequence is TGTGCCATCAGTGACCCTCGGGAGCAGAGCGGCTATGGCTACACCTTC.